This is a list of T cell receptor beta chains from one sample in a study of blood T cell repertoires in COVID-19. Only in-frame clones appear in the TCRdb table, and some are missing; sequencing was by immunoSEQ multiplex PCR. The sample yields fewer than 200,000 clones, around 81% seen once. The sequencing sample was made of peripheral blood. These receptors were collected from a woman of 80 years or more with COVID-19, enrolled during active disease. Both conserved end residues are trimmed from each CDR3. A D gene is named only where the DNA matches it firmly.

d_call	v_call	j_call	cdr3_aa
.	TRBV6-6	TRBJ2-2	ASSYRGNTGELF
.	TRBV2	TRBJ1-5	ASIGLDNQPQH
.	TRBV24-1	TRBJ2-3	ATSDSSGGGGSTDTQY
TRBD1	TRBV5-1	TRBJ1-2	ASSSPGQTLYGYT
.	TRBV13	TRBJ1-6	ASRDGRGSPLH
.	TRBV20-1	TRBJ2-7	SAMRSYEQY
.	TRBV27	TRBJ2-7	ASSFRSSYEQY
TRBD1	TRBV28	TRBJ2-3	ASSPPGQGTDTQY
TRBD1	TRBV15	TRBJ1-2	ATSKDRDFYGYT
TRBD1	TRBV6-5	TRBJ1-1	ASRKTGSEAF
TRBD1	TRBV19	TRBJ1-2	ASSTPSTGINYGYT
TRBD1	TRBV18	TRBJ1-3	ASSQPGTATGNTIY
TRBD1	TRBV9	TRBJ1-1	ASSAFDRGEPF
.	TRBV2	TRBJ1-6	ASLDQGSSRSPLH
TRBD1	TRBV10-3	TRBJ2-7	ATLRTGEYEQY
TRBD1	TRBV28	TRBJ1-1	ASSTTGAFNTEAF
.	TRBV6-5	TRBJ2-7	ASSLGGYEQY
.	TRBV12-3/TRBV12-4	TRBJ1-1	ASSQGGEAF
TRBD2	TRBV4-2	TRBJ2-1	ASSPGLAGAVEQF
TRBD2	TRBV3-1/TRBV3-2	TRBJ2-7	ASSLGLAGPYEQY
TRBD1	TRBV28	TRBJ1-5	ASGDRGPGQPQH
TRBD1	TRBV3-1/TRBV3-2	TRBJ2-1	ASSGQGAFSYNEQF
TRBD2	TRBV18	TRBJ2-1	ASSTQAGGRNNEQF
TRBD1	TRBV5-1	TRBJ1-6	ASRGDSSVLH
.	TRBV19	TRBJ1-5	ASSATGNSNQPQH
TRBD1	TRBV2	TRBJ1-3	ASSRGSGNTIY
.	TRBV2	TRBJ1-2	ASSVGRVNGYT
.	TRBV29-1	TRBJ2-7	SVPTMGGQYEQY
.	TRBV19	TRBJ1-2	ASSPSTQGNYGYT
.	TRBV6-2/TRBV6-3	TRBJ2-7	ASSYVAYEQY
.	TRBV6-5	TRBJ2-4	ASSYSGTGFNIQY
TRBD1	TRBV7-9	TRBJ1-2	ASSLLDREGHGYT
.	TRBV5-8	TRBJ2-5	ASSLGGYGTQY
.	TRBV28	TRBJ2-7	ASSFRQFYEQY
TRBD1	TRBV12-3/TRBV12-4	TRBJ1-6	ASSRDSNSPLH
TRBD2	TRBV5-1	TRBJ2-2	ASSGPSGGANTGELF
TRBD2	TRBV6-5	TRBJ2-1	ASVKRGAYNEQF
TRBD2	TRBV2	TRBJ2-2	ASKGLAGEISSDTGELF
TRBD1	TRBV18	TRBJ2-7	ASSPETGGAYEQY
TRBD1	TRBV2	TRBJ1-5	ASRGGTGTEPQH
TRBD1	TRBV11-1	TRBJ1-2	ASSQIGRGYGYT
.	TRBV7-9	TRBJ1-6	ASSLDVSRPLH
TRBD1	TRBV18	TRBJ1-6	ASSLPTGDNSPLH
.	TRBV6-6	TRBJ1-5	ASSYSPVNQPQH
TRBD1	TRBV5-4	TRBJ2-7	ASSASPGQGSYEQY
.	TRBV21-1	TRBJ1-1	ASPGTGFEAF
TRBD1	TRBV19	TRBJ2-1	ASSSDRVYNEQF
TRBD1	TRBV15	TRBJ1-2	ATSRDRTGGASGYT
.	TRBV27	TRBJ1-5	ASSLEVRGKDQPQH
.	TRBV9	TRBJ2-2	ASSVDSRPTGELF
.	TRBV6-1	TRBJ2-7	ASSEAGIDYEQY